Described below is a single TCR beta chain sequence and its context. Assay used: immunoSEQ multiplex PCR; TCRdb lists only in-frame clones, some missing. The sample has tens of thousands of clones; 91% are singletons. The data derive from a study of OX40 agonist ivuxolimab in advanced cancers. The CDR3 is 13 amino acids. Trimming stripped 1 base from V and 4 bases from J, with 7 bases between. Germline V gene sequence: CDR1 SEHNR, CDR2 FQNEAQ (reference sequence). Here the sequenced sample was CD4+ or CD8+ T cells sorted from blood, taken in a trial of the OX40 agonist ivuxolimab. This TCR came from an adult with an advanced solid tumor such as melanoma, head and neck, liver or kidney cancer. The V and J genes are TRBV7-9 and TRBJ1-1, with D tentatively TRBD1 (5 bases). CDR3 protein: CASSLGDGTEAFF. CDR3 coding DNA: TGTGCCAGCAGCTTAGGGGACGGCACTGAAGCTTTCTTT.